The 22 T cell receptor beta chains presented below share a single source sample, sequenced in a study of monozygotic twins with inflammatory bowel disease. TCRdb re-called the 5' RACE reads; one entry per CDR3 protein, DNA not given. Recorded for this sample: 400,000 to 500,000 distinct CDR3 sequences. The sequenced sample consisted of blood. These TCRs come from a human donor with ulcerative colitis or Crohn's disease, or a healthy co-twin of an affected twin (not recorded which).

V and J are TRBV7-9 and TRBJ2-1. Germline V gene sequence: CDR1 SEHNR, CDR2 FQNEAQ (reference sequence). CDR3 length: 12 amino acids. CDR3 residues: CASSPLAAEQFF.

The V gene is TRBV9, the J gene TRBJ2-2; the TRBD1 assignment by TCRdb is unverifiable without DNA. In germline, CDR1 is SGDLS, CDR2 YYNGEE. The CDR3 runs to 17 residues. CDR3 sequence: CASSVGGGGANTGELFF.

Here the CDR3 reads CASSPQGTRSSYEQYF. J is TRBJ2-7 and V is TRBV18. CDR1 is KGHSH, CDR2 LQKENI, per germline. The CDR3 sequence is 16 residues long.

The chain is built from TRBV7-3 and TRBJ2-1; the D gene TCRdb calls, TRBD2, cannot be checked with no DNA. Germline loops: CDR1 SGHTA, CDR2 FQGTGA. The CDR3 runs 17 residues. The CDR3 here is CASSAGRREGVGNEQFF.

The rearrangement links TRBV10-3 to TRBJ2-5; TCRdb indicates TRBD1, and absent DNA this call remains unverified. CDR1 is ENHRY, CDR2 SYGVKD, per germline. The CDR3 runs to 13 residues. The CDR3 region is CAISEGQQETQYF.

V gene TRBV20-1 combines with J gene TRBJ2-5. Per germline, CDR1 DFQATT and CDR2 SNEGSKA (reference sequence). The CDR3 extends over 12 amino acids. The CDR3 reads CSARETQETQYF.

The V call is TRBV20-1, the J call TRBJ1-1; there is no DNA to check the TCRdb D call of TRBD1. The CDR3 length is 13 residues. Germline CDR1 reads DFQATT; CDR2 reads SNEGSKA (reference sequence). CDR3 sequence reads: CSARNIRGPEAFF.

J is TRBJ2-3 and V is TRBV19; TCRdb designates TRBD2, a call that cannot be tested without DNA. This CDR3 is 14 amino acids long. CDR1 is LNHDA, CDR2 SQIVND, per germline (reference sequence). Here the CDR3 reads CASTRGGGTDTQYF. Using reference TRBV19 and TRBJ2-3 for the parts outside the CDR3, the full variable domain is DGGITQSPKYLFRKEGQNVTLSCEQNLNHDAMYWYRQDPGQGLRLIYYSQIVNDFQKGDIAEGYSVSREKKESFPLTVTSAQKNPTAFYLCASTRGGGTDTQYFGPGTRLTVL.

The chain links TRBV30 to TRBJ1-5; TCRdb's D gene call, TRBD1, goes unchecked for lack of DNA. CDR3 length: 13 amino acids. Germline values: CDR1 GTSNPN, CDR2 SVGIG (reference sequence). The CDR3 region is CAWSGDRVRPQHF.

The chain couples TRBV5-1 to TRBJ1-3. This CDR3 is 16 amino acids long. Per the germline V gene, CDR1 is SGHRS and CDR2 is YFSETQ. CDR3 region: CASSLGDTHSGNTIYF.

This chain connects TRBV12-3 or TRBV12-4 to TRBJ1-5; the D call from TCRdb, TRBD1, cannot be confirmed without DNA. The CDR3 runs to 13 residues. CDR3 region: CASNTGVTQPQHF.

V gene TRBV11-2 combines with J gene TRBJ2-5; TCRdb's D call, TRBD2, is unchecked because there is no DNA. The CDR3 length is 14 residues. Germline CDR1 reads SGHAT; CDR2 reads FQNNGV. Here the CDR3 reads CASSLEGAGETQYF.

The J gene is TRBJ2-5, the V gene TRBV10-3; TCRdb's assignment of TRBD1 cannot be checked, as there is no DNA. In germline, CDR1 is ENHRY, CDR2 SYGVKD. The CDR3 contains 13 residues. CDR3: CAIRGGNQETQYF.

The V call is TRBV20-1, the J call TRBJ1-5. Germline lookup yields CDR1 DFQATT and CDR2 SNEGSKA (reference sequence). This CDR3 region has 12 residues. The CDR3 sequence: CSASPGNQPQHF.

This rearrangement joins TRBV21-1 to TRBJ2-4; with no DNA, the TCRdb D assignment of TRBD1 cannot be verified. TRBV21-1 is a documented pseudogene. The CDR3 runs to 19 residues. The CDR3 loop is CASSKAPRDRAGAKNIQYF.

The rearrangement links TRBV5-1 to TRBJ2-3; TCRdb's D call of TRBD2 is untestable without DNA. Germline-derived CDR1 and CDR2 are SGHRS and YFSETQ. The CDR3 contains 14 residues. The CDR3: CASSLGGKDDTQYF.

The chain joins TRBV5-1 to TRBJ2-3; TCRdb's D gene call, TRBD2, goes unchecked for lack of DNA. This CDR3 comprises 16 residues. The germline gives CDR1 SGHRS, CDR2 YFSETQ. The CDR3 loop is CASSPLPLPGTDTQYF.

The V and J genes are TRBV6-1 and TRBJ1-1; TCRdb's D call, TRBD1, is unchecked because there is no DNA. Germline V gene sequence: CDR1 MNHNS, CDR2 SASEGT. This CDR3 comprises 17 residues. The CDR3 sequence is CASSRVPGQGLHTEAFF.

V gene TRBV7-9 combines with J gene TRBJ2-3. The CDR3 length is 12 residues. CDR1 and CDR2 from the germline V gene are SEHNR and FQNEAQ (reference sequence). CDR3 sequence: CASSRPGEGQYF. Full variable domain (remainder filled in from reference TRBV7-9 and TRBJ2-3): DTGVSQNPRHKITKRGQNVTFRCDPISEHNRLYWYRQTLGQGPEFLTYFQNEAQLEKSRLLSDRFSAERPKGSFSTLEIQRTEQGDSAMYLCASSRPGEGQYFGPGTRLTVL.

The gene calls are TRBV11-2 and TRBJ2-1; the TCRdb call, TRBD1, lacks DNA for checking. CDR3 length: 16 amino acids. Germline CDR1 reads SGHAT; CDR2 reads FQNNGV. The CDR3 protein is CASSLEGPVTYNEQFF.

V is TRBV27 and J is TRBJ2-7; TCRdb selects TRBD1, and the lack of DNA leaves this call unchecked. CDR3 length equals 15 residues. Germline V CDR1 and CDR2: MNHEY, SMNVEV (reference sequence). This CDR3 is CASSLTGTHTYEQYF.

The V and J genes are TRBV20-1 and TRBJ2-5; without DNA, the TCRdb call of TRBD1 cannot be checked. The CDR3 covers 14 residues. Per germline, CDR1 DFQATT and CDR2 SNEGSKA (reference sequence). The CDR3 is CSADPAPGGETQYF.